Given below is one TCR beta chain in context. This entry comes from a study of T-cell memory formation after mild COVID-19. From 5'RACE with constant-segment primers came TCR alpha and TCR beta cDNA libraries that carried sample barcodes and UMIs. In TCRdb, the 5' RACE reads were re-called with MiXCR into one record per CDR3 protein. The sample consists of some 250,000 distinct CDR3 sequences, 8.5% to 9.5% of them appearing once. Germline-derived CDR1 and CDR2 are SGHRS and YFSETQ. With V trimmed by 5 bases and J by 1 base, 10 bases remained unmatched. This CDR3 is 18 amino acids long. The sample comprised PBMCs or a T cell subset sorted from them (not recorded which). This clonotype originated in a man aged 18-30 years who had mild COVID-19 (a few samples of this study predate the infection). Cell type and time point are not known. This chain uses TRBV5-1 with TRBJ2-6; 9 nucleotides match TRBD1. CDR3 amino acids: CASRSSGTGPSGANVLTF. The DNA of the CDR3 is TGCGCCAGCAGATCTTCCGGGACAGGGCCTTCTGGGGCCAACGTCCTGACTTTC. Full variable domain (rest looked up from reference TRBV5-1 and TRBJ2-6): KAGVTQTPRYLIKTRGQQVTLSCSPISGHRSVSWYQQTPGQGLQFLFEYFSETQRNKGNFPGRFSGRQFSNSRSEMNVSTLELGDSALYLCASRSSGTGPSGANVLTFGAGSRLTVL.